Shown below are 3 T cell receptor beta chains from a single sample sequenced in a study of T cells in Graves' hyperthyroidism and ophthalmopathy. TCR beta CDR3 regions were amplified from RNA. Initially, a first-round RT-PCR of the TCR CDR3 employed the HTBI primer set. TCRdb passed the multiplex PCR reads through MiXCR, listing each CDR3 protein once. Here the sample spans 600,000 to 900,000 distinct CDR3 sequences, 16% being singletons. Sequencing used blood. These receptors were taken from a man aged 18 to 29 with Graves' hyperthyroidism.

This clonotype was observed a handful of times. The V and J genes are TRBV6-2 or TRBV6-3 and TRBJ2-3; D may match TRBD1 or TRBD2 (5 bases each). Germline CDR1 is MNHEY and CDR2 is SVGEGT. Trimming shortened V by 7 bases and J by 1 base, and 12 bases separated the two germline ends. CDR3 length: 14 amino acids. The CDR3 DNA follows: TGTGCCAGCATGAGGGGTTGGGGCACAGATACGCAGTATTTT. It codes for CASMRGWGTDTQYF.

V usage is TRBV6-6 and J usage is TRBJ1-6, with TRBD1 identical over 7 bases. The junction had 5 bases not matched to a gene; V was cut back by 2 bases and J by 10 bases. This CDR3 is built from 14 residues. CDR1 is MNHNY, CDR2 SVGAGI, per germline (reference sequence). This CDR3 reads CASSYGGGDSPLHF. CDR3 nucleotide sequence: TGTGCCAGCAGTTACGGAGGGGGCGACTCACCCCTCCACTTT.

The chain has TRBV7-7 and TRBJ2-7, with D perhaps TRBD2 (7 bases). The CDR3 is 13 amino acids. Germline V gives CDR1 SSHAT, CDR2 FNYEAQ (reference sequence). Trimming removed 5 bases at V and 6 bases at J, with 14 bases between. The CDR3 DNA is TGTGCCAGCAGCCCCTCGGGGGGCGGCGAGCAGTACTTC. Protein product: CASSPSGGGEQYF.